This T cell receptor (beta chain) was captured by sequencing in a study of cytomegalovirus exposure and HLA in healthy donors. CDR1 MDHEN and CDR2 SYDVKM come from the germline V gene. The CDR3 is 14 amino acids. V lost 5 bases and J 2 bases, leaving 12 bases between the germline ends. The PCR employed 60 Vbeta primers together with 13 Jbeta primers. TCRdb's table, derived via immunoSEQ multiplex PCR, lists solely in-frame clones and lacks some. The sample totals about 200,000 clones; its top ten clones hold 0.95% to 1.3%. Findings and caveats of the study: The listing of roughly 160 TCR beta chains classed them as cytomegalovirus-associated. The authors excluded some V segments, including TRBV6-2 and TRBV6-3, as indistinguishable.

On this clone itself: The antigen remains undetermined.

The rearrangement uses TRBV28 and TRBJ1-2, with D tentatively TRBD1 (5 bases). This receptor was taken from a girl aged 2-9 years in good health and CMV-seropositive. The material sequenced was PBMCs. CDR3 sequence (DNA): TGTGCCAGCAGTCTCCCCCGACAGAACTATGGCTACACCTTC. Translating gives CASSLPRQNYGYTF.